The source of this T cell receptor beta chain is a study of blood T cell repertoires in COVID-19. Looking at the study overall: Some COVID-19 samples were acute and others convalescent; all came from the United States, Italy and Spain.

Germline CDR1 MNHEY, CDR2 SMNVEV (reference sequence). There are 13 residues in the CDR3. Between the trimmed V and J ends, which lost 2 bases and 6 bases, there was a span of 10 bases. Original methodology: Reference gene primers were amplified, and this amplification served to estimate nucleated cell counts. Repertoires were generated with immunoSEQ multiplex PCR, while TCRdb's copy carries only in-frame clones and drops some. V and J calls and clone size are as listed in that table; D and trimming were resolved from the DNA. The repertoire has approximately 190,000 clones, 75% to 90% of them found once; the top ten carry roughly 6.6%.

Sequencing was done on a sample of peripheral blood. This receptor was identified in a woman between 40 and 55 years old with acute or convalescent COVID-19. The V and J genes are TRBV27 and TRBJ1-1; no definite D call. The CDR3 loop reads CASSLVWEAEAFF. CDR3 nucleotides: TGTGCCAGCAGTTTAGTTTGGGAGGCTGAAGCTTTCTTT.